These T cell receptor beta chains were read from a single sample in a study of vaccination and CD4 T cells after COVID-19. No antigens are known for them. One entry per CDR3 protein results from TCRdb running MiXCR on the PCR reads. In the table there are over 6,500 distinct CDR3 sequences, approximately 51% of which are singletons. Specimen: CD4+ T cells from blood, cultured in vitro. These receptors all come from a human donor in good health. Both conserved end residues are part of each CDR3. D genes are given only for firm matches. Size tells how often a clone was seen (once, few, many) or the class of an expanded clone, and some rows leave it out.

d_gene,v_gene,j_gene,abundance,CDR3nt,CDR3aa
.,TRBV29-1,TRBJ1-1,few,TGCAGCGCCCAGGACAGACCTAACACTGAAGCTTTCTTT,CSAQDRPNTEAFF
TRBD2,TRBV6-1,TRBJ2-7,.,TGTGCCAGCAGTGTCGGCGGGACTACCTCCTACGAGCAGTACTTC,CASSVGGTTSYEQYF
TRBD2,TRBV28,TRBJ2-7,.,TGTGCCAGCAGTTCACGGACTAGCGGGGGGTTATACGAGCAGTACTTC,CASSSRTSGGLYEQYF
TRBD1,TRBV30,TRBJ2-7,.,TGTGCCTGGGGACAGGGTCTCTACGAGCAGTACTTC,CAWGQGLYEQYF
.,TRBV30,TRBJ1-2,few,TGTGCCTGGAGTGTACTGGCTTCTGGCTACACCTTC,CAWSVLASGYTF
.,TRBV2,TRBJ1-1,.,TGTGCCAGCAGTGACCTGGAGGACACTGAAGCTTTCTTT,CASSDLEDTEAFF
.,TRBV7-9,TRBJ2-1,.,TGTGCCAGCAGCCCACGAGGACTGATTACCTACAATGAGCAGTTCTTC,CASSPRGLITYNEQFF
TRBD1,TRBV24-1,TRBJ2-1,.,TGTGCCACCAGTGACCCAGCTCGGACAGGGATGTTCTTC,CATSDPARTGMFF
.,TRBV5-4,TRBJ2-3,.,TGTGCCAGCAGCTTTGCACAAGATACGCAGTATTTT,CASSFAQDTQYF
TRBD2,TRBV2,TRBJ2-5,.,TGTGCCAGCAGATCGGGGACTAGCGGGTCTGAGACCCAGTACTTC,CASRSGTSGSETQYF
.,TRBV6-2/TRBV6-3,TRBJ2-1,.,TGTGCCAGCAGTTACCCAGGGATATCCTACAATGAGCAGTTCTTC,CASSYPGISYNEQFF
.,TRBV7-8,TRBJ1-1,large,TGTGCCAGCAGCCCGATCACGAGGGGCCTGGACACTGAAGCTTTCTTT,CASSPITRGLDTEAFF
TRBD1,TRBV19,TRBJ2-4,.,TGTGCCACAAGGGGGACAGGGAAAAACATTCAGTACTTC,CATRGTGKNIQYF
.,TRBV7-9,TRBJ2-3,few,TGTGCCAGCAGCTTAACCGACAGTCGAGATACGCAGTATTTT,CASSLTDSRDTQYF
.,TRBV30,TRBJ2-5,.,TGTGCCTGGAGTGTTGGCGGGCAAGAGACCCAGTACTTC,CAWSVGGQETQYF
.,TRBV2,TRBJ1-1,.,TGTGCCAGCAGCGGGGGACATGGGGGTGGCACTGAAGCTTTCTTT,CASSGGHGGGTEAFF
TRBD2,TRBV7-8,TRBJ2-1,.,TGTGCCGTGCGGGGACTAGCGGATAATGAGCAGTTCTTC,CAVRGLADNEQFF
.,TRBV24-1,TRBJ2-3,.,TGTGCCACCAGTGATCGGTTTAGCACAGATACGCAGTATTTT,CATSDRFSTDTQYF